The 22 T cell receptor beta chains presented below share a single source sample, sequenced in a study of molecular identifiers for immune sequencing clone quantification. TCRdb re-analysed the PCR reads in MiXCR, keeping a single row per CDR3 protein. The data hold a few hundred thousand distinct CDR3 sequences, with about 26% observed a single time. Source material: naive CD8+ T cells from blood, with Jurkat cell RNA spiked in. Subset defined: FACS-sorted CD8+CD4-CCR7+CD45RA+ naive T cells. These receptors were collected from a human donor in good health. Some libraries in this study had Jurkat cell RNA spiked in.

Turning to this clonotype: This sequence may be a read error, since a much larger clone differs from it by one base. This sequence joins TRBV4-3 and TRBJ1-5, with D unclear. This CDR3 is built from 14 residues. Germline V CDR1 and CDR2: LGHNA, YSLEER. The CDR3 bases are TGCGCCAACAGCCAAGACGGTTGGGGTCAGCCCCAGCATTTT. It encodes CANSQDGWGQPQHF.

This clonotype was observed many times. The chain has TRBV7-2 and TRBJ1-2; TRBD1 agrees at 8 bases. Germline CDR1 is SGHTA and CDR2 is FQGNSA. This CDR3 contains 16 residues. V dropped 5 bases and J dropped 5; count of bases not matched to a gene: 13. This CDR3 is CASSARQGLDVYGYTF. CDR3 nucleotide sequence: TGTGCCAGCAGCGCCCGACAGGGGCTCGATGTTTATGGCTACACCTTC. The whole variable domain, remainder taken from reference TRBV7-2 and TRBJ1-2, is GAGVSQSPSNKVTEKGKDVELRCDPISGHTALYWYRQSLGQGLEFLIYFQGNSAPDKSGLPSDRFSAERTGGSVSTLTIQRTQQEDSAVYLCASSARQGLDVYGYTFGSGTRLTVV.

This clonotype was recorded a few times. The CDR3 carries no conserved terminal phenylalanine or tryptophan, so it likely arises from a read error. The chain employs TRBV4-3 and TRBJ2-5; D uncertain. V lost 0 bases and J 7 bases, leaving 9 bases between the germline ends. There are 13 residues in the CDR3. The germline V gene has CDR1 LGHNA and CDR2 YSLEER. For the CDR3, the DNA is TGCGCCAGCAGCCAAGATTTAGGGCGGACCCAGTACATC. This codes for CASSQDLGRTQYI.

The chain has TRBV14 and TRBJ2-3, with 9 nucleotides matching TRBD2. The CDR3 is made up of 16 amino acids. V lost 0 bases to trimming and J lost 5 bases; unmatched junction nucleotides: 6. The germline V gene has CDR1 SGHDN and CDR2 FVKESK. The CDR3 here is CASSQDSVLAGDTQYF. The DNA for the CDR3 is TGTGCCAGCAGCCAAGATAGCGTACTAGCGGGAGATACGCAGTATTTT. The full variable domain, in which reference TRBV14 and TRBJ2-3 provide the parts outside the CDR3, is EAGVTQFPSHSVIEKGQTVTLRCDPISGHDNLYWYRRVMGKEIKFLLHFVKESKQDESGMPNNRFLAERTGGTYSTLKVQPAELEDSGVYFCASSQDSVLAGDTQYFGPGTRLTVL.

This clonotype was recorded a few times. The gene calls are TRBV2 and TRBJ1-2; weak D call: TRBD1 (5 bases). Between the trimmed V and J ends, which lost 1 base and 3 bases, there was a span of 6 bases. Germline CDR1 and CDR2: SNHLY and FYNNEI. This CDR3 spans 13 amino acids. CDR3 nucleotides: TGTGCCAGCAGTGAAGGAGGGGACTATGGCTACACCTTC. It codes for CASSEGGDYGYTF.

On this clonotype: A much larger clone lies one base from this, so it may be a read error. The rearrangement uses TRBV5-3 and TRBJ1-1; 7 nucleotides match TRBD1. TRBV5-3 is an ORF, with its function uncertain. The CDR3 consists of 14 residues. The CDR3 DNA sequence: TGTGCCAGCAGCTTGCCGACAGGGTACTCTGAAGCTGTCTTT. It is translated as CASSLPTGYSEAVF.

This clonotype was counted ten times or more. V is TRBV6-1 and J is TRBJ2-1, with 8 bases matching TRBD1. V shed 5 bases, J shed 10 bases, and the junction held 10 bases outside the gene matches. In germline, CDR1 is MNHNS, CDR2 SASEGT. CDR3 size: 14 residues. The CDR3 DNA reads as TGTGCCAGCAGTCCCTGGACAGGGCTCGGGGAGCAGTTCTTC. Amino acid sequence: CASSPWTGLGEQFF.

This sequence joins TRBV7-9 and TRBJ1-5; D unclear. Germline V gene data show CDR1 as SEHNR and CDR2 as FQNEAQ (reference sequence). V lost 1 base and J lost 10, with 14 bases in between. The CDR3 spans 14 residues. The CDR3 sequence is CASSLDFPAQPQHF. In DNA form, the CDR3 reads TGTGCCAGCAGCTTAGATTTCCCGGCCCAACCCCAGCATTTT.

This clonotype was seen only a few times. This chain uses TRBV20-1 with TRBJ1-5; D is unclear. CDR3 size: 9 residues. V lost 6 bases and J 6 bases, leaving 3 bases between the germline ends. Germline CDR1 is DFQATT and CDR2 is SNEGSKA (reference sequence). CDR3 amino acids: CSAGQPQHF. The CDR3 DNA reads TGCAGTGCGGGTCAGCCCCAGCATTTT.

This clonotype has a handful of counts. The chain links TRBV29-1 to TRBJ2-7, with a weak D call TRBD2 (6 bases). V lost 7 bases and J lost 2, with 21 bases in between. CDR3 size: 15 residues. Per the germline V gene, CDR1 is SQVTM and CDR2 is ANQGSEA. This chain's CDR3 is CSARVQGGVAYEQYF. CDR3 sequence (DNA): TGCAGCGCCAGAGTGCAGGGAGGAGTCGCCTACGAGCAGTACTTC.

On this clonotype: A junction boundary mismatches the germline segment, possibly from a read error. V is TRBV7-9 and J is TRBJ1-6, with D uncertain. This CDR3 spans 12 amino acids. Germline values: CDR1 SEHNR, CDR2 FQNEAQ (reference sequence). As DNA, the CDR3 is TGCGCCAGCAGCCAGATTAATTCACCCCTCCACTTT. This encodes CASSQINSPLHF.

This clonotype was seen many times. The V call is TRBV6-6, the J call TRBJ2-2, with 13 bases aligning to TRBD2. With V trimmed by 7 bases and J by 7 bases, 6 bases remained unmatched. The CDR3 is made up of 15 amino acids. Per germline, CDR1 MNHNY and CDR2 SVGAGI (reference sequence). This chain's CDR3 is CASTDGLAGVGELFF. The CDR3, as DNA: TGTGCCAGCACCGACGGACTAGCGGGAGTCGGGGAGCTGTTTTTT.

This clonotype was found many times. This chain uses TRBV20-1 with TRBJ2-7; 7 nucleotides match TRBD1. The CDR3 contains 15 residues. Germline trimming cut 0 bases from V and 0 bases from J; bases unmatched to any gene: 5. Germline V gives CDR1 DFQATT, CDR2 SNEGSKA (reference sequence). The CDR3 sequence is CSARDRDSSSYEQYF. In DNA, the CDR3 is TGCAGTGCTAGAGATAGGGACAGCAGCTCCTACGAGCAGTACTTC.

This clonotype has more than one count but fewer than ten. J is TRBJ2-1 and V is TRBV7-6; tentative D call: TRBD1 (5 bases). V was trimmed by 1 base and J by 8 bases, leaving 9 bases between them. This CDR3 is built from 13 residues. Germline V gives CDR1 SGHVS, CDR2 FNYEAQ. This chain's CDR3 is CASSLVREYEQFF. The CDR3 DNA reads TGTGCCAGCAGCTTAGTCAGGGAATATGAGCAGTTCTTC.

Of note for this clonotype: Just one base apart from a much larger clone, this may be a read error. V gene TRBV29-1 combines with J gene TRBJ2-2, with D uncertain. The germline CDR1 and CDR2 sequences are SQVTM and ANQGSEA. The CDR3 contains 11 residues. For the CDR3, the DNA is TGCAGCGTGCTACAGCGCGGAGAGCTGTCTTTT. Translated, it gives CSVLQRGELSF.

In regard to this clonotype: This may arise from a read error, as a much more abundant clone is one base away. V gene TRBV7-9 combines with J gene TRBJ2-3; D is possibly TRBD2 (6 bases). The CDR3 loop spans 16 amino acids. V gave up 6 bases and J gave up 4 bases, with 20 bases separating them. Germline CDR1 reads SEHNR; CDR2 reads FQNEAQ (reference sequence). CDR3 residues: CASRGDDHSSADTQYF. The DNA for the CDR3 is TGTGCCAGCAGGGGCGACGACCACTCTAGCGCAGATACGCAGTATTTT.

The chain is built from TRBV10-2 and TRBJ2-1; no firm D call. Germline assignment: CDR1 WSHSY and CDR2 SAAADI. Trimming stripped 0 bases from V and 3 bases from J, with 12 bases between. The CDR3 runs 16 residues. Written as DNA, the CDR3 is TGCGCCAGCAGTGAGTCGGGCCGACTCTTCTACAATGAGCAGTTCTTC. The encoded protein is CASSESGRLFYNEQFF.

This clonotype has more than one count but fewer than ten. This chain links TRBV28 with TRBJ2-2; perhaps TRBD1 as D (6 bases). Trimming stripped 4 bases from V and 6 bases from J, with 12 bases between. CDR3 length equals 14 residues. Germline V gene lookup returns CDR1 MDHEN and CDR2 SYDVKM. The CDR3, as DNA: TGTGCCAGCAGTTCCTGGACAGTCTCCGGGGAGCTGTTTTTT. Its protein product is CASSSWTVSGELFF. Using reference TRBV28 and TRBJ2-2 for the parts outside the CDR3, the full variable domain is DVKVTQSSRYLVKRTGEKVFLECVQDMDHENMFWYRQDPGLGLRLIYFSYDVKMKEKGDIPEGYSVSREKKERFSLILESASTNQTSMYLCASSSWTVSGELFFGEGSRLTVL.

Points on this clonotype: Just one base apart from a much larger clone, this may be a read error. V is TRBV5-6 and J is TRBJ1-1; D ambiguous. Germline CDR1 reads SGHDT; CDR2 reads YYEEEE. The CDR3 extends over 16 amino acids. Here the CDR3 reads CACSPPRAHLNTEAFF. The CDR3 nucleotides are TGTGCCTGCAGCCCTCCCCGGGCCCATCTGAACACTGAAGCTTTCTTT.

This clonotype has a count of ten or more. This chain uses TRBV29-1 with TRBJ2-2, with 15 bases matching TRBD2. CDR3 length: 15 residues. CDR1 SQVTM and CDR2 ANQGSEA come from the germline V gene. J lost 6 bases, V lost 6 bases, and 5 bases had no gene match. The CDR3 nucleotides read TGCAGCGTCACCAGGACTAGCGGGAGGGCCGGGGAGCTGTTTTTT. It is translated as CSVTRTSGRAGELFF.

This clonotype was detected a few times. The chain employs TRBV19 and TRBJ2-7, with D perhaps matching TRBD2 (5 bases). The V and J ends lost 3 bases and 6 bases respectively, with 12 bases between them. This CDR3 is 13 amino acids long. Germline CDR1 is LNHDA and CDR2 is SQIVND (reference sequence). CDR3 sequence (DNA): TGTGCCAGTAGTATGGGTCCGGGGAGCGAGCAGTACTTC. It is translated as CASSMGPGSEQYF. The variable domain in full, completed from reference TRBV19 and TRBJ2-7, reads DGGITQSPKYLFRKEGQNVTLSCEQNLNHDAMYWYRQDPGQGLRLIYYSQIVNDFQKGDIAEGYSVSREKKESFPLTVTSAQKNPTAFYLCASSMGPGSEQYFGPGTRLTVT.

This clonotype was found a few times. The chain recombines TRBV5-6 with TRBJ2-7; 8 bases line up with TRBD1. The CDR3 consists of 14 residues. Looked up from germline, CDR1 is SGHDT and CDR2 is YYEEEE. Trimming took 4 bases from V and 3 from J; bases not matched to a gene: 6. CDR3 in amino acids: CASSPRGTGYEQYF. CDR3 nucleotides: TGTGCCAGCAGCCCAAGAGGGACAGGCTACGAGCAGTACTTC.